This TCR beta chain was identified during a study of T-cell reconstitution after alpha-beta-depleted transplantation in children. The library targeted TCRbeta and was prepared with unique molecular identifiers. TCRdb reprocessed the PCR reads via MiXCR and lists one record per CDR3 protein. Of over 100,000 distinct CDR3 sequences in the sample, 10% were seen once. Per the germline V gene, CDR1 is MGHRA and CDR2 is YSYEKL. Trimming left V 3 bases short and J 4 bases short, with 24 bases between. The CDR3 loop spans 19 amino acids. The sample consisted of PBMCs, taken before TCRalphabeta/CD19-depleted stem cell transplant. The chain recombines TRBV4-1 with TRBJ1-4; D perhaps matches TRBD1 (6 bases). This TCR was sampled from a boy aged 2 to 10 with acute lymphoblastic leukemia, due to receive a stem cell transplant. The CDR3 coding sequence is TGCGCCAGCAGCCAGGCCCCCCCGGGGGGCGGACCCTTTAATGAAAAACTGTTTTTT. The encoded protein is CASSQAPPGGGPFNEKLFF.